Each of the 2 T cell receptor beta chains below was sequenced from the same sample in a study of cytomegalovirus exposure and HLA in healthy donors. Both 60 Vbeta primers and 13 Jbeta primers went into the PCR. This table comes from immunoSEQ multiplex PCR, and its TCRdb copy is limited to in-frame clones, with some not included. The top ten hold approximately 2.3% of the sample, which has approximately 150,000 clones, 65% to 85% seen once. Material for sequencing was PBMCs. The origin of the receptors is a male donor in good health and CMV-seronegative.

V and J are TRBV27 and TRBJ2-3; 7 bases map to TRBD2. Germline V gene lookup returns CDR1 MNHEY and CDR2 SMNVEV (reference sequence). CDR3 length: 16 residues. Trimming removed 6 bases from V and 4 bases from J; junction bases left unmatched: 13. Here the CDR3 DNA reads TGTGCCAGCAGCCCATCGGGAGGAGAAGTACCAGATACGCAGTATTTT. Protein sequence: CASSPSGGEVPDTQYF.

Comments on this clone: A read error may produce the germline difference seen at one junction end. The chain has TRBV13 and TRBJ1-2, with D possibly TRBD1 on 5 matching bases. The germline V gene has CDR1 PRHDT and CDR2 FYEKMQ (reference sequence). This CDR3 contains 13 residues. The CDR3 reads CASSVGEAYGYTF. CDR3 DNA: TGTGCCAGCAGCGTAGGGGAGGCCTATGGCTACACCTTC.